This T cell receptor (beta chain) was found in a study of blood T cell repertoires in COVID-19. TCRdb's copy holds only in-frame clones and misses some; the assay was immunoSEQ multiplex PCR. The sample yields approximately 100,000 clones, roughly nine tenths seen once. CDR1 and CDR2 (germline): SNHLY, FYNNEI. Trimming removed 1 base at V and 5 bases at J, with 14 bases between. The CDR3 is 15 residues long. The genes are TRBV2 and TRBJ2-5; D is unclear. This sequence was found in a man between 50 and 59 years old with acute or convalescent COVID-19. The sequencing input was peripheral blood. The DNA for the CDR3 is TGTGCCAGCAGTGAAGGGGTAGACCCCAGGGAGACCCAGTACTTC. Protein product: CASSEGVDPRETQYF.